These 30 T cell receptor beta chains share one sample of origin, sequenced in a study of blood T cell repertoires in COVID-19. TCRdb's table, derived via immunoSEQ multiplex PCR, lists solely in-frame clones and lacks some. The sample has tens of thousands of clones, around nine tenths seen once. The sample consisted of peripheral blood. These receptor sequences come from a woman older than 75 with acute or convalescent COVID-19.

This sequence joins TRBV7-8 and TRBJ1-1; 7 bases map to TRBD1. V lost 3 bases, J lost 7 bases, and 8 bases stayed unmatched. The length of the CDR3 is 14 residues. Germline V gene sequence: CDR1 SGHVS, CDR2 FQNEAQ. CDR3 DNA sequence: TGTGCCAGCAGCTTGGGGGGACAGCACAATGAAGCTTTCTTT. Amino acids: CASSLGGQHNEAFF.

V gene TRBV3-1 (or the pseudogene TRBV3-2) combines with J gene TRBJ2-1, with TRBD2 matching over 9 bases. Germline loops: CDR1 LGHDT, CDR2 YNNKEL (reference sequence). V was clipped by 0 bases and J by 6 bases; unmatched bases: 9. CDR3 size: 17 residues. CDR3 DNA: TGTGCCAGCAGCCAAGATGTAACGGCGGGGGGGATCAATGAGCAGTTCTTC. Amino acid sequence: CASSQDVTAGGINEQFF.

The gene calls are TRBV6-1 and TRBJ1-4, with D perhaps TRBD1 (5 bases). Trimming cost V 3 bases and J 0 bases, with 11 bases left between them. The length of the CDR3 is 16 residues. Germline V CDR1 and CDR2: MNHNS, SASEGT. CDR3 amino acids: CASSDRDRTTNEKLFF. DNA for the CDR3: TGTGCCAGCAGTGACAGGGATCGTACAACTAATGAAAAACTGTTTTTT.

The V call is TRBV6-5, the J call TRBJ1-4; TRBD1 matches 7 bases. The CDR3 has 14 residues. Germline V gene data show CDR1 as MNHEY and CDR2 as SVGAGI. V lost 5 bases and J lost 4; bases outside the gene matches: 4. CDR3 coding DNA: TGTGCCAGCAGTAGTGGGACAGATAATGAAAAACTGTTTTTT. Its translation: CASSSGTDNEKLFF.

This clone appeared a few times. This chain links TRBV2 with TRBJ1-5; 7 bases map to TRBD1. V lost 4 bases to trimming and J lost 0 bases; unmatched junction nucleotides: 3. CDR3 length: 15 residues. From germline, CDR1 is SNHLY and CDR2 FYNNEI. In DNA form, the CDR3 reads TGTGCCAGCAGTGCCGGACAGGCTAGCAATCAGCCCCAGCATTTT. It codes for CASSAGQASNQPQHF.

The chain links TRBV24-1 to TRBJ1-6; maybe TRBD1 (6 bases). With 5 bases removed from V and 0 bases from J, the gap between germline ends came to 16 bases. From germline, CDR1 is KGHDR and CDR2 SFDVKD. CDR3 size: 18 residues. This chain's CDR3 is CATSGNRDNSSYNSPLHF. The CDR3 bases are TGTGCCACCAGTGGGAACAGGGATAATAGCTCCTATAATTCACCCCTCCACTTT.

The chain carries TRBV6-5 and TRBJ2-2, with unresolved D. The CDR3 extends over 14 amino acids. The V and J ends lost 5 bases and 5 bases respectively, with 12 bases between them. Germline CDR1 and CDR2: MNHEY and SVGAGI. CDR3 nucleotide sequence: TGTGCCAGCAGTCTGGGCCTAACAACCGGGGAGCTGTTTTTT. Amino acids: CASSLGLTTGELFF.

This rearrangement joins TRBV2 to TRBJ2-2; 11 bases fit TRBD2. CDR3 length: 15 amino acids. The J segment lost 5 bases and the V segment lost 4 bases, leaving 3 bases of the junction unmatched. The germline V gene encodes CDR1 SNHLY and CDR2 FYNNEI. The CDR3 DNA follows: TGTGCCAGCAGTGTACTAGCGGGGGTTACCGGGGAGCTGTTTTTT. Its translation: CASSVLAGVTGELFF.

This clone was counted a single time. This chain connects TRBV27 to TRBJ1-2; D is perhaps TRBD1 (6 bases). The ends were cut back, 3 bases at V and 2 bases at J, with 13 bases in the middle. CDR1 and CDR2 (germline): MNHEY, SMNVEV (reference sequence). The CDR3 spans 15 residues. The CDR3 DNA reads TGTGCCAGCAGTTTTCACGACAGGTTAAACTATGGCTACACCTTC. As protein: CASSFHDRLNYGYTF.

The rearrangement uses TRBV30 and TRBJ2-3; TRBD2 is a possible D gene (5 bases). CDR3 length: 14 amino acids. Germline assignment: CDR1 GTSNPN and CDR2 SVGIG (reference sequence). V lost 3 bases and J 2 bases, leaving 12 bases between the germline ends. CDR3 bases: TGTGCCTGGAGACGAGCGGCGTACACAGATACGCAGTATTTT. Amino acid sequence: CAWRRAAYTDTQYF. Drawing the rest from reference TRBV30 and TRBJ2-3, the complete variable domain is SQTIHQWPATLVQPVGSPLSLECTVEGTSNPNLYWYRQAAGRGLQLLFYSVGIGQISSEVPQNLSASRPQDRQFILSSKKLLLSDSGFYLCAWRRAAYTDTQYFGPGTRLTVL.

The chain is built from TRBV4-2 and TRBJ2-3; the D gene is possibly TRBD2 (5 bases). Germline V lookup: CDR1 LGHNA, CDR2 YNFKEQ. V shed 0 bases and J shed 0 bases, with 7 bases lying between them. The CDR3 contains 15 residues. The CDR3 reads CASSQDKRSTDTQYF. CDR3 DNA: TGTGCCAGCAGCCAAGATAAGCGGAGCACAGATACGCAGTATTTT.

This clone has a handful of counts. The chain is built from TRBV2 and TRBJ2-5; maybe TRBD2 (5 bases). This CDR3 contains 16 residues. V was pared by 2 bases and J by 0 bases, with 13 bases between. From germline, CDR1 is SNHLY and CDR2 FYNNEI. The DNA for the CDR3 is TGTGCCAGCAGTGAACGGGCACGGGGTAACCAAGAGACCCAGTACTTC. This sequence encodes CASSERARGNQETQYF.

V is TRBV5-1 and J is TRBJ2-3; TRBD1 matches 11 bases. The germline V gene has CDR1 SGHRS and CDR2 YFSETQ. Trimming took 4 bases from V and 4 from J; bases not matched to a gene: 2. The CDR3 has 14 amino acids. In nucleotides, the CDR3 is TGCGCCAGCAGCGGGACAGGGGGGGCAGATACGCAGTATTTT. Translating it yields CASSGTGGADTQYF.

The chain combines TRBV3-1 (or the pseudogene TRBV3-2) with TRBJ2-3, with D tentatively TRBD2 (5 bases). Per germline, CDR1 LGHDT and CDR2 YNNKEL (reference sequence). The V and J ends lost 1 base and 1 base respectively, with 9 bases between them. The CDR3 is 15 residues long. The DNA of the CDR3 is TGTGCCAGCAGCCAAGGCGAGAGGGGCACAGATACGCAGTATTTT. Its translation is CASSQGERGTDTQYF.

The rearrangement links TRBV19 to TRBJ2-5; 8 nucleotides align to TRBD1. Germline CDR1 and CDR2: LNHDA and SQIVND (reference sequence). The CDR3 is 14 amino acids. Unmatched junction bases numbered 6, after V lost 4 bases and J lost 5 bases. CDR3 bases: TGTGCCAGTAGTAACGGGCAGGGGGCCGAGACCCAGTACTTC. Translation gives CASSNGQGAETQYF.

The chain combines TRBV6-6 with TRBJ2-7, with 7 bases matching TRBD1. Germline V gene sequence: CDR1 MNHNY, CDR2 SVGAGI (reference sequence). The CDR3 sequence is 14 residues long. V lost 5 bases, J lost 3 bases, and 7 bases stayed unmatched. The CDR3, as DNA: TGTGCCAGCAGTACTAACAGGGGTGGCTACGAGCAGTACTTC. Protein product: CASSTNRGGYEQYF.

The chain uses TRBV11-2 and TRBJ1-6; D may be TRBD1 (5 bases). Germline V gene lookup returns CDR1 SGHAT and CDR2 FQNNGV. Trimming removed 0 bases from V and 5 bases from J, with 8 bases in between. The CDR3 has 15 residues. The CDR3 DNA is TGTGCCAGCAGCTTAGAGGGACTAGATAATTCACCCCTCCACTTT. It codes for CASSLEGLDNSPLHF.

This clone came up a few times. This chain links TRBV4-1 with TRBJ1-2, with a tentative D call TRBD1 (5 bases). The CDR3 loop spans 14 amino acids. Germline CDR1 reads MGHRA; CDR2 reads YSYEKL. Trimming cost V 4 bases and J 2 bases, with 11 bases left between them. The CDR3 DNA follows: TGCGCCAGCAGCCTCTGGGGGGAAAACTATGGCTACACCTTC. Translated: CASSLWGENYGYTF.

The V gene is TRBV10-1, the J gene TRBJ2-5; a weak D match, TRBD2 (7 bases). Per the germline V gene, CDR1 is WNHNN and CDR2 is SYGVQD (reference sequence). V was pared by 3 bases and J by 5 bases, with 13 bases between. The CDR3 runs 14 residues. CDR3 in DNA: TGCGCCAGCAGTGATGGGGGGGGCGAGGAGACCCAGTACTTC. It is translated as CASSDGGGEETQYF.

The rearrangement joins TRBV14 to TRBJ1-2; tentatively, D is TRBD1 (5 bases). V was clipped by 4 bases and J by 5 bases, with 17 bases between them. The CDR3 runs to 15 residues. Germline CDR1 reads SGHDN; CDR2 reads FVKESK. CDR3 coding DNA: TGTGCCAGCAGCCCCTTAAGCACTGACAGTTATGGCTACACCTTC. It yields the protein CASSPLSTDSYGYTF.

The rearrangement links TRBV28 to TRBJ1-5, with 7 bases matching TRBD1. The CDR3 is made up of 12 amino acids. Germline trimming cut 6 bases from V and 11 bases from J; bases unmatched to any gene: 7. In germline, CDR1 is MDHEN, CDR2 SYDVKM. The CDR3 sequence: CASSRQGRTQHF. Written as DNA, the CDR3 is TGTGCCAGCAGCCGACAGGGAAGGACCCAGCATTTT.

The chain has TRBV18 and TRBJ1-1; a weak D match, TRBD1 (5 bases). Per the germline V gene, CDR1 is KGHSH and CDR2 is LQKENI. There are 16 residues in the CDR3. Trimming took 2 bases from V and 4 from J, leaving 17 bases between them. This CDR3 reads CASSPNSIVGGTEAFF. Written as DNA, the CDR3 is TGTGCCAGCTCACCAAATAGTATAGTGGGGGGCACTGAAGCTTTCTTT.

This sequence joins TRBV27 and TRBJ2-1; unclear D gene. From germline, CDR1 is MNHEY and CDR2 SMNVEV (reference sequence). V lost 6 bases and J 6 bases, leaving 12 bases between the germline ends. The CDR3 length is 13 residues. The CDR3 sequence is CASRSYRFNEQFF. The CDR3 coding sequence is TGTGCCAGCAGGAGTTACAGATTCAATGAGCAGTTCTTC.

The chain links TRBV6-6 to TRBJ1-2; no firm D call. In germline, CDR1 is MNHNY, CDR2 SVGAGI (reference sequence). Trimming stripped 2 bases from V and 4 bases from J, with 11 bases between. The CDR3 is made up of 14 amino acids. CDR3 coding DNA: TGTGCCAGCAGTTACAACGGTCCCATCTATGGCTACACCTTC. Translating gives CASSYNGPIYGYTF.

The rearrangement uses TRBV18 and TRBJ1-1; D call uncertain. Trimming shortened V by 4 bases and J by 1 base, and 7 bases separated the two germline ends. CDR3 length: 13 residues. Germline values: CDR1 KGHSH, CDR2 LQKENI. CDR3 residues: CASSQSGNTEAFF. The CDR3 DNA sequence: TGTGCCAGCTCACAGAGTGGGAACACTGAAGCTTTCTTT.

The chain uses TRBV11-3 and TRBJ2-5, with TRBD1 matching over 10 bases. Germline trimming cut 6 bases from V and 2 bases from J; bases unmatched to any gene: 0. Germline lookup yields CDR1 SGHNT and CDR2 YENEEA. CDR3 size: 13 residues. In DNA form, the CDR3 reads TGTGCCAGCAGGGGACAGGGGCAAGAGACCCAGTACTTC. Translated, it gives CASRGQGQETQYF.

This chain connects TRBV5-1 to TRBJ2-5, with 7 bases identical to TRBD1. Losses at the gene ends were 1 base for V and 5 bases for J; bases not matched to a gene: 8. This CDR3 is built from 15 residues. Looked up from germline, CDR1 is SGHRS and CDR2 is YFSETQ. The CDR3 spells CASSLSTGVGETQYF. The CDR3 DNA reads as TGCGCCAGCAGCTTGTCAACAGGGGTAGGGGAGACCCAGTACTTC. Filled out from reference TRBV5-1 and TRBJ2-5, the complete variable domain reads KAGVTQTPRYLIKTRGQQVTLSCSPISGHRSVSWYQQTPGQGLQFLFEYFSETQRNKGNFPGRFSGRQFSNSRSEMNVSTLELGDSALYLCASSLSTGVGETQYFGPGTRLLVL.

V is TRBV7-9 and J is TRBJ1-1; 9 positions match TRBD1. The J segment lost 5 bases and the V segment lost 8 bases, leaving 9 bases of the junction unmatched. Germline loops: CDR1 SEHNR, CDR2 FQNEAQ (reference sequence). This CDR3 comprises 14 residues. CDR3 bases: TGTGCCAGCCGGTTACAGGGGGCGAATACTGAAGCTTTCTTT. Translation: CASRLQGANTEAFF.

This chain joins TRBV19 and TRBJ2-2; D may be TRBD2 (5 bases). The CDR3 sequence is 16 residues long. Germline V gene data show CDR1 as LNHDA and CDR2 as SQIVND (reference sequence). V was trimmed by 5 bases and J by 3 bases, leaving 16 bases between them. The DNA of the CDR3 is TGTGCCAGTAGTTATAGATCGGGGTCGGACACCGGGGAGCTGTTTTTT. This sequence encodes CASSYRSGSDTGELFF.

This sequence joins TRBV10-3 and TRBJ2-5, with 12 nucleotides matching TRBD2. There are 12 residues in the CDR3. Trimming removed 3 bases from V and 13 bases from J; junction bases left unmatched: 3. Per the germline V gene, CDR1 is ENHRY and CDR2 is SYGVKD. Here the CDR3 reads CAISDSSGGAYF. The CDR3 nucleotides read TGTGCCATCAGTGATTCTAGCGGGGGGGCGTACTTC.